This T cell receptor beta chain was recovered during a study of cytomegalovirus exposure and HLA in healthy donors. Points from the study as a whole: The number of N-insertions in an Asian-associated ancestry cluster was reportedly below the approximately 680-donor mean in a later analysis. The study designated 150 or so TCR beta chains cytomegalovirus-associated. Among the most significant clusters, several appeared linked to common viral pathogens in a later analysis.

Primers: 60 Vbeta forward and 13 Jbeta reverse. Some clones are missing from TCRdb's copy, which holds only in-frame ones; the method was immunoSEQ multiplex PCR. Of 200,000 or so clones in the sample, 81% were seen once. Germline values: CDR1 SEHNR, CDR2 FQNEAQ (reference sequence). The CDR3 is 12 residues long. Trimming pared 2 bases from V and 6 bases from J, leaving 8 bases between. Concerning this clone itself: Antigen: not known.

The sequenced sample was PBMCs. The chain combines TRBV7-9 with TRBJ2-7, with unresolved D. The origin of this receptor is a woman between 18 and 30 years old in good health and CMV-seropositive. In DNA form, the CDR3 reads TGTGCCAGCAGCTTATTCGCGTTCGAGCAGTACTTC. It specifies CASSLFAFEQYF.